This record covers a single T cell receptor (beta chain). The germline V and J ends were trimmed by 6 bases and 8 bases, with 17 bases remaining between them. CDR3 size: 14 residues. Germline V lookup: CDR1 MDHEN, CDR2 SYDVKM. This sample is drawn from a study of blood T cell repertoires in COVID-19. Study background: Acute and convalescent COVID-19 specimens originated in the United States, Italy and Spain. T cells, B-cell-depleted T cells, or PBMCs provided the cDNA or gDNA that served as material.

Original processing notes: Amplification of reference gene primers was used by the study to estimate nucleated cell counts. The repertoire was sequenced with immunoSEQ multiplex PCR; TCRdb's copy has only in-frame clones and lacks some. The DNA gave D and trimming, while V, J and clone size come from that table. The profile shows around 220,000 clones, roughly 80% of them singletons. This clonotype was obtained from a human donor in a cohort sampled during active COVID-19. The rearrangement uses TRBV28 and TRBJ2-1; TRBD2 is a possible D gene (6 bases). Sequencing used peripheral blood. DNA of the CDR3: TGTGCCAGCAGCCACACGACTAGTGTGGATGAGCAGTTCTTC. The encoded protein is CASSHTTSVDEQFF.